This TCR beta chain derives from a study of post-analysis software for immune sequencing data. Background on the study: Clinical courses comprised relapsing-remitting, secondary progressive and progressive-relapsing multiple sclerosis. General study findings and limits: Four or five TRBV segments were more frequent in patients than controls; TRBV5-6, TRBV5-1 and TRBV20-1 belonged to this group.

As regards this clonotype: The antigen is not known. A read error may produce the germline difference seen at one junction end.

Unique molecular identifiers tagged the TCR beta cDNA libraries. With about 0.95 to 10 million T cells as the source, 500,000 to 650,000 cDNA molecules resulted. Using its own MiXCR run on the PCR reads, TCRdb lists one record per CDR3 protein. Here the sample spans 650,000 to 850,000 distinct CDR3 sequences, approximately 44% being singletons. This CDR3 contains 16 residues. CDR1 is DFQATT, CDR2 SNEGSKA, per germline (reference sequence). The clonotype was recovered from a girl aged 10-17 years with multiple sclerosis. Sequencing input: blood. The chain employs TRBV20-1 and TRBJ2-3; 9 bases agree with TRBD2. This CDR3 is CGARDRRREGTDTQYF. In DNA, the CDR3 is TGCGGTGCTAGAGATCGCCGGCGGGAGGGTACCGATACGCAGTATTTT.